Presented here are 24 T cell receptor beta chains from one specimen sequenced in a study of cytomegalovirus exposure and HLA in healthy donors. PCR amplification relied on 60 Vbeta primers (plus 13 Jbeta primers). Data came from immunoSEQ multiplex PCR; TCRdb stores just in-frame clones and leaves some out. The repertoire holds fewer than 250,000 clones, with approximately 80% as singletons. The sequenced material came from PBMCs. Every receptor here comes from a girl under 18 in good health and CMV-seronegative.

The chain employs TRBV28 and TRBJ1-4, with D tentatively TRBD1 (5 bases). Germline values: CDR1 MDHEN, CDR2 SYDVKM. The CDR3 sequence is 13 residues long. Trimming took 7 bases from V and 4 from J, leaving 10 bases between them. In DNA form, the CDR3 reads TGTGCCAGCAATGGGGGGTATAATGAAAAACTGTTTTTT. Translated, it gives CASNGGYNEKLFF.

For the CDR3, the DNA is TGTGCCTGGAGTCACCCCGGCAGGTATTCACCCCTCCACTTT. Encoded protein: CAWSHPGRYSPLHF. The rearrangement links TRBV30 to TRBJ1-6; no clear D. V was pared by 2 bases and J by 8 bases, with 13 bases between. Germline loops: CDR1 GTSNPN, CDR2 SVGIG (reference sequence). The CDR3 has 14 amino acids.

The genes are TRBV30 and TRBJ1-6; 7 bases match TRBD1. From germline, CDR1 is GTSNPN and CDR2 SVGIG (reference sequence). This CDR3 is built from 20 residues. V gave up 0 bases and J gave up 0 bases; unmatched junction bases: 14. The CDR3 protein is CAWSVSLPGQIPSYNSPLHF. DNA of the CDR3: TGTGCCTGGAGTGTCTCACTCCCGGGACAGATTCCCTCCTATAATTCACCCCTCCACTTT.

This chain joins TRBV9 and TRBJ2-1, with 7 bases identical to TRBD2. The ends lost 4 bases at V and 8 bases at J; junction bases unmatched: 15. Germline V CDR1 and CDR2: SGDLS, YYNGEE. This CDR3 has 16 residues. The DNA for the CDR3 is TGTGCCAGCAGCCCAAACCTAGGGAGGGCCACTGATGAGCAGTTCTTC. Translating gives CASSPNLGRATDEQFF.

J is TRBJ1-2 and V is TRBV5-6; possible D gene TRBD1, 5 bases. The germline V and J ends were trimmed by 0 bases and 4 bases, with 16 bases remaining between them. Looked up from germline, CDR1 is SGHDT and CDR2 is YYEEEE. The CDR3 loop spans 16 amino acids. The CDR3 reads CASSLVAGATSYGYTF. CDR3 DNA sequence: TGTGCCAGCAGCTTGGTAGCTGGGGCGACCAGCTATGGCTACACCTTC. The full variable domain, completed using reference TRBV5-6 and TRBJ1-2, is DAGVTQSPTHLIKTRGQQVTLRCSPKSGHDTVSWYQQALGQGPQFIFQYYEEEERQRGNFPDRFSGHQFPNYSSELNVNALLLGDSALYLCASSLVAGATSYGYTFGSGTRLTVV.

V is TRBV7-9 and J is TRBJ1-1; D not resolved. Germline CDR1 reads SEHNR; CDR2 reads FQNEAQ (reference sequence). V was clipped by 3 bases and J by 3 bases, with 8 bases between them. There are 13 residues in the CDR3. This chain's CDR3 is CASSFEGHTEAFF. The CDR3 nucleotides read TGTGCCAGCAGCTTTGAGGGCCACACTGAAGCTTTCTTT.

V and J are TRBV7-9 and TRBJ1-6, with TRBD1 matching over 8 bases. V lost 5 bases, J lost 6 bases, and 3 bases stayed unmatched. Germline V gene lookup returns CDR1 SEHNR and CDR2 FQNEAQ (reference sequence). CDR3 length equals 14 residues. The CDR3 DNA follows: TGTGCCAGCAGCACCACAGGGGGTAATTCACCCCTCCACTTT. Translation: CASSTTGGNSPLHF. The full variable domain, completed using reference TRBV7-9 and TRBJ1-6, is DTGVSQNPRHKITKRGQNVTFRCDPISEHNRLYWYRQTLGQGPEFLTYFQNEAQLEKSRLLSDRFSAERPKGSFSTLEIQRTEQGDSAMYLCASSTTGGNSPLHFGNGTRLTVT.

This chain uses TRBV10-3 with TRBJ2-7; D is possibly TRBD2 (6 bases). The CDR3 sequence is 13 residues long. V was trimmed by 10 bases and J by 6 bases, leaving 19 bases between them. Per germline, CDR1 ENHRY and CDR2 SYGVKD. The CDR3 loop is CATSWEVKLEQYF. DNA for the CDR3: TGTGCCACGAGCTGGGAGGTTAAGCTCGAGCAGTACTTC.

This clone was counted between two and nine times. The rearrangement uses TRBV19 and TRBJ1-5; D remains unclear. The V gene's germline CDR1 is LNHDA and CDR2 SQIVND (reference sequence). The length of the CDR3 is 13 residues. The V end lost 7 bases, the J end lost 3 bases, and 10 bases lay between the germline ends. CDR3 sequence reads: CASTAGYNQPQHF. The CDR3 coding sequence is TGTGCCAGTACAGCGGGGTACAATCAGCCCCAGCATTTT.

CDR3 protein: CASSIRQDFYGYTF. In DNA, the CDR3 is TGTGCCAGTAGTATTCGACAGGACTTCTATGGCTACACCTTC. The gene calls are TRBV19 and TRBJ1-2, with TRBD1 as a possible D gene (6 bases). V lost 3 bases, J lost 4 bases, and 12 bases lay in between. Germline CDR1 reads LNHDA; CDR2 reads SQIVND (reference sequence). There are 14 residues in the CDR3.

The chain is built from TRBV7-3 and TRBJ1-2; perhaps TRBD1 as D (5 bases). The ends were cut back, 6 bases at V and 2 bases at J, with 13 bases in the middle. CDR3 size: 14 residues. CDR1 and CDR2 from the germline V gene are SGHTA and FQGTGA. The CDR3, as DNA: TGTGCCAGCAGTTTATCTCCAGGGAACTATGGCTACACCTTC. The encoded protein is CASSLSPGNYGYTF.

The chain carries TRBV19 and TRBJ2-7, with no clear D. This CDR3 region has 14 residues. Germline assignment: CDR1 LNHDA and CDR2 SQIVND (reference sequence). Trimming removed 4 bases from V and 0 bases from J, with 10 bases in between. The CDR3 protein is CASSSTKGSYEQYF. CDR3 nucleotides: TGTGCCAGTAGTAGTACTAAAGGCTCCTACGAGCAGTACTTC.

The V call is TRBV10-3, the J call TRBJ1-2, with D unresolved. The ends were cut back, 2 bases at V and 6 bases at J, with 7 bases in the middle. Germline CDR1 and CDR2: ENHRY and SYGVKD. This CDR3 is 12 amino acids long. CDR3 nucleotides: TGTGCCATCAGTGAGGATGGCCATGGCTACACCTTC. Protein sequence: CAISEDGHGYTF.

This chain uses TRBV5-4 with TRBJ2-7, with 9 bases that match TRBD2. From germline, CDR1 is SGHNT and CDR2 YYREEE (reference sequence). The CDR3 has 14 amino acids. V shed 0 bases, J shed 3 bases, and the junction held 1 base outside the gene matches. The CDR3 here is CASSLGTSDYEQYF. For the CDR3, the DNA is TGTGCCAGCAGCTTGGGGACTAGCGACTACGAGCAGTACTTC.

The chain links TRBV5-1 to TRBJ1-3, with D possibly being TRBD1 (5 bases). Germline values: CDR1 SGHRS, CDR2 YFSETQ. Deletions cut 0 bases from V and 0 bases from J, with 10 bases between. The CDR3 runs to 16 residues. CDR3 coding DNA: TGCGCCAGCAGCTTGGCGGGGGTAAGCTCTGGAAACACCATATATTTT. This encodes CASSLAGVSSGNTIYF.

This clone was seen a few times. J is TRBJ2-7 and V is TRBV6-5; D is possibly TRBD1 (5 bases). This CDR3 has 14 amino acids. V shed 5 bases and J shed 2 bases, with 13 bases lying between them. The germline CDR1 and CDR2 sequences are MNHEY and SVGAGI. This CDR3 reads CASSTDSETYEQYF. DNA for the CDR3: TGTGCCAGCAGTACCGACAGCGAAACCTACGAGCAGTACTTC.

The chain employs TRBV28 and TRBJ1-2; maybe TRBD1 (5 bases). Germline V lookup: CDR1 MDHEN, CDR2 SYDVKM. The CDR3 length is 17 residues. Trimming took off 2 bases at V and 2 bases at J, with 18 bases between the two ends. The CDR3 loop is CASSLRPPQDRNYGYTF. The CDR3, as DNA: TGTGCCAGCAGTTTACGTCCCCCACAGGACCGGAACTATGGCTACACCTTC.

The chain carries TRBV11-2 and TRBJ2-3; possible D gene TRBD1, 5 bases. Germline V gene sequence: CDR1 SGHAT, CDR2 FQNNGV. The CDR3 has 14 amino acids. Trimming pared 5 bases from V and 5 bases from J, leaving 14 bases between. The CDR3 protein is CASSPTDFGDTQYF. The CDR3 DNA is TGTGCCAGCAGCCCGACAGATTTCGGAGATACGCAGTATTTT.

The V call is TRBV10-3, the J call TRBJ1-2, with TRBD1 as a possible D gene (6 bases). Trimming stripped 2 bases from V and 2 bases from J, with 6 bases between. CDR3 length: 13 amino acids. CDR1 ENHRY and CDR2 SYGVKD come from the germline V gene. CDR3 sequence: CAISEDRNYGYTF. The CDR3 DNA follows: TGTGCCATCAGTGAGGACAGGAACTATGGCTACACCTTC.

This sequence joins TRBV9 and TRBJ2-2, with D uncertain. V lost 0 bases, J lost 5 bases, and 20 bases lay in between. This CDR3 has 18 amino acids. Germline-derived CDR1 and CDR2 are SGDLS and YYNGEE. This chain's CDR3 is CASSVDSADGVWTGELFF. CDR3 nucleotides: TGTGCCAGCAGCGTAGATTCCGCCGATGGAGTGTGGACCGGGGAGCTGTTTTTT.

The CDR3 spells CASTLTGEMNTEAFF. CDR3 in DNA: TGTGCCAGCACCCTTACAGGGGAGATGAACACTGAAGCTTTCTTT. J is TRBJ1-1 and V is TRBV9; 7 bases agree with TRBD1. This CDR3 spans 15 amino acids. Germline V gene sequence: CDR1 SGDLS, CDR2 YYNGEE. The V and J ends lost 6 bases and 0 bases, in that order; junction bases with no gene match: 8.

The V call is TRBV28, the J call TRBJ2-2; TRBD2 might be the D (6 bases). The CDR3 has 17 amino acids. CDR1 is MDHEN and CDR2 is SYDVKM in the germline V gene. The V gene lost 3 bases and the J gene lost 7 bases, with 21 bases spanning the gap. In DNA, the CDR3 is TGTGCCAGCAGTTTTGGTTACGGGGGAAAAAGTGGCGGGGAGCTGTTTTTT. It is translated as CASSFGYGGKSGGELFF.

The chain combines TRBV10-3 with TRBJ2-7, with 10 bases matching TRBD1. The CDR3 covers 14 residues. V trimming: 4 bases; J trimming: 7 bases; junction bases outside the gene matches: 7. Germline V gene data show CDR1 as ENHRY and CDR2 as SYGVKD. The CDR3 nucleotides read TGTGCCATCAGTGGGGACAGGGGCACGGGGGAGCAGTACTTC. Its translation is CAISGDRGTGEQYF.

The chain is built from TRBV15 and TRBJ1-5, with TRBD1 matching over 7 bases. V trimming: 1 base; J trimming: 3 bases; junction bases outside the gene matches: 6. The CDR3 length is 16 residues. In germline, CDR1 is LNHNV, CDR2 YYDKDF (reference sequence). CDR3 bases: TGTGCCACCAGCAGAGCTCTGACAGGGAACAATCAGCCCCAGCATTTT. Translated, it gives CATSRALTGNNQPQHF.